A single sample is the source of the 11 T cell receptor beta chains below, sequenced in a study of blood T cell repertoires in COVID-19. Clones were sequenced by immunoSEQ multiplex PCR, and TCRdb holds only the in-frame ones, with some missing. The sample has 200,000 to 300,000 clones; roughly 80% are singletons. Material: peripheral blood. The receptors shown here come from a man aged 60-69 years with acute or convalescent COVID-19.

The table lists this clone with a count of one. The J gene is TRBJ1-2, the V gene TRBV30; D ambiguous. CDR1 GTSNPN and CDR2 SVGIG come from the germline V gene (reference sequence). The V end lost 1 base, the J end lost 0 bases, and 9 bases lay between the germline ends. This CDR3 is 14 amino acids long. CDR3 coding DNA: TGTGCCTGGAGTGAGTACTTGGCTAACTATGGCTACACCTTC. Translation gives CAWSEYLANYGYTF.

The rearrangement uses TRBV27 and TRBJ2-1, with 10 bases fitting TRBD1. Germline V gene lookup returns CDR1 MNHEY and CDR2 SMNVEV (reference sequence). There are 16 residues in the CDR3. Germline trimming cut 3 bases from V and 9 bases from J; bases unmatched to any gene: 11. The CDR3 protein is CASSLASWTGGGEQFF. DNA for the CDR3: TGTGCCAGCAGTTTGGCTTCTTGGACAGGGGGTGGTGAGCAGTTCTTC.

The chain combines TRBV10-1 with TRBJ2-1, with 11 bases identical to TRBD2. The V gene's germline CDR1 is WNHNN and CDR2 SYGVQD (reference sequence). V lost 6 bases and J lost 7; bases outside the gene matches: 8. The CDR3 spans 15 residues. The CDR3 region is CASSDVAGGRNEQFF. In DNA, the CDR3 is TGCGCCAGCAGCGACGTAGCGGGGGGGAGGAATGAGCAGTTCTTC.

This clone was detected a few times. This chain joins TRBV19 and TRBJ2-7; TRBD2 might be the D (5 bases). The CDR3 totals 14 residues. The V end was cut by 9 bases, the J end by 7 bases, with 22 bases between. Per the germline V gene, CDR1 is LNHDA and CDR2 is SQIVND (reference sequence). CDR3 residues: CASSGSLVTGEQYF. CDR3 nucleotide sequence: TGTGCCAGCTCTGGGAGTTTGGTGACGGGGGAGCAGTACTTC.

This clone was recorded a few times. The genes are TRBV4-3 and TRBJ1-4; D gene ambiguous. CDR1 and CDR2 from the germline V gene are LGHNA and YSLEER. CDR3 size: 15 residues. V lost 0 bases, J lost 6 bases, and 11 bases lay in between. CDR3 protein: CASSQDDQIDEKLFF. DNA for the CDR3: TGCGCCAGCAGCCAAGATGATCAGATTGATGAAAAACTGTTTTTT.

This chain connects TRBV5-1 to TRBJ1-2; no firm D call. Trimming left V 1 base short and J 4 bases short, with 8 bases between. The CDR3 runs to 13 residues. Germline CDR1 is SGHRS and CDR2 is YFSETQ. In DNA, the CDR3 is TGCGCCAGCAGCTTGCTGGGCTCCTATGGCTACACCTTC. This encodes CASSLLGSYGYTF.

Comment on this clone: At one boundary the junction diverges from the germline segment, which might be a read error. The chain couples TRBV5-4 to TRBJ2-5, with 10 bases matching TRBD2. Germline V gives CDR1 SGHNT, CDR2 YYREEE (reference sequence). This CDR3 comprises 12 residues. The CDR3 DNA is TGTGCCAGCAGCTTACTAGCGGGGCGGAAGGACTTC. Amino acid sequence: CASSLLAGRKDF.

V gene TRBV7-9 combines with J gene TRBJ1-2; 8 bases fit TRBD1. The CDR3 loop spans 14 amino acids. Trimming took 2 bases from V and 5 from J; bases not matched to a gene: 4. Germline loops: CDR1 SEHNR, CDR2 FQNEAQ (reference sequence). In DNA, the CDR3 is TGTGCCAGCAGCTTACGGACAGGGACGTATGGCTACACCTTC. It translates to CASSLRTGTYGYTF.

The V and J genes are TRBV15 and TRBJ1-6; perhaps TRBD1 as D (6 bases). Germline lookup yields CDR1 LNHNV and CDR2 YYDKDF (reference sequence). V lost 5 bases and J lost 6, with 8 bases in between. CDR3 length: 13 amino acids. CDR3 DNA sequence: TGTGCCACCAGCGGACAGCCTAATTCACCCCTCCACTTT. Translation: CATSGQPNSPLHF.

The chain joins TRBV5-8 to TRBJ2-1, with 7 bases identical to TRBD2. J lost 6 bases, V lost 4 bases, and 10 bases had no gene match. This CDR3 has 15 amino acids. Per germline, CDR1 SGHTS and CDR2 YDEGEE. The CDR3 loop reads CASSPIGGSINEQFF. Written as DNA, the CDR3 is TGTGCCAGCAGCCCGATCGGGGGGTCCATCAATGAGCAGTTCTTC.

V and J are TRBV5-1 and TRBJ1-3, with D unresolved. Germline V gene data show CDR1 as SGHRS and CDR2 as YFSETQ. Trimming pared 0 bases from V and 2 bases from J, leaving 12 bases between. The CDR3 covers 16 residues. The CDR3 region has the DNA TGCGCCAGCAGCTTGGGACGAGGGTCCGCTGGAAACACCATATATTTT. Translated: CASSLGRGSAGNTIYF.